This T cell receptor beta chain is drawn from a study of identical twins. TCRdb reanalysed the 5' RACE reads using MiXCR and keeps one entry per CDR3 protein. The profile shows about 810,000 distinct CDR3 sequences, around an eighth of them singletons. V shed 8 bases and J shed 0 bases, with 8 bases lying between them. The length of the CDR3 is 13 residues. Germline V gene data show CDR1 as LNHNV and CDR2 as YYDKDF (reference sequence). Everyone who donated was a healthy Caucasian. This clonotype occurred a few times. Its antigen remains unknown. Whole-study findings and limits: Insertion counts were lower in abundant cord blood beta clonotypes, a trend that memory repertoires did not show.

The sample also formed part of further work on yellow fever vaccine responses in identical twins. That study adds: In identical twins, vaccine T cell responses appeared partly shared and partly individual.

The rearrangement uses TRBV15 and TRBJ1-5; D call uncertain. The source of this sequence is a woman aged 18-29 years in good health. Sequenced: PBMCs. This chain's CDR3 is CATGRSSNQPQHF. The CDR3 DNA reads as TGTGCCACCGGAAGGAGTAGCAATCAGCCCCAGCATTTT.